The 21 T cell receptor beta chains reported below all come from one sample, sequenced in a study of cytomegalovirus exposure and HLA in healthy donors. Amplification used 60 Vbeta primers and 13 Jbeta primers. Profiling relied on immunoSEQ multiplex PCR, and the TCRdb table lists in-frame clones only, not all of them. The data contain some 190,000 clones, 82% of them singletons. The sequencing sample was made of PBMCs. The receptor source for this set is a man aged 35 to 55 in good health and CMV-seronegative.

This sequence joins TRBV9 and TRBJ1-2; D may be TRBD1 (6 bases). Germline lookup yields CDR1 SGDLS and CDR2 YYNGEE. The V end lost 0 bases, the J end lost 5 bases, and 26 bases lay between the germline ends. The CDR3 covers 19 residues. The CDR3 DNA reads TGTGCCAGCAGCGTAGCTGAGGGGGGGGGCCGCCTTTTGAGGTATGGCTACACCTTC. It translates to CASSVAEGGGRLLRYGYTF.

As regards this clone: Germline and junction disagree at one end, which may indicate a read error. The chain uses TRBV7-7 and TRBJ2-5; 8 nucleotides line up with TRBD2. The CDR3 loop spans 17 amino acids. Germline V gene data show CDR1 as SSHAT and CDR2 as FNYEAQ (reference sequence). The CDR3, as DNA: TGTGCTAGCAGCTTAGGTTCCATCGGCGGGGGGCAAGAGACCCAGTACTTC. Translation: CASSLGSIGGGQETQYF.

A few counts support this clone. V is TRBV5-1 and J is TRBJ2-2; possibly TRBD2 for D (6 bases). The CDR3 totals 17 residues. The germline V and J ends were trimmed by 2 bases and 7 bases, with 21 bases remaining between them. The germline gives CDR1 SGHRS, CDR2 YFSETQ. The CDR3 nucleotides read TGCGCCAGCAGCTTTACCCCGGGACTCCTTATAGGCGGGGAGCTGTTTTTT. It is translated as CASSFTPGLLIGGELFF.

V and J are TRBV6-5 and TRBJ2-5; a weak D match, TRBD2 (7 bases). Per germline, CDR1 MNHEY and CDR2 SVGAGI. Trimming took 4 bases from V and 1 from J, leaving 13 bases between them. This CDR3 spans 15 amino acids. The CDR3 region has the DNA TGTGCCAGCAGTTCCCAGGGAGGGGGCCAAGAGACCCAGTACTTC. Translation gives CASSSQGGGQETQYF.

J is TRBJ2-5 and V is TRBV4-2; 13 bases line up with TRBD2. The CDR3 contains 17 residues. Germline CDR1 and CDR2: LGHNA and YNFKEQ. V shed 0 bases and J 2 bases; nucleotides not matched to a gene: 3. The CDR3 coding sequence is TGTGCCAGCAGCCAAGAGGCGGGACTAGCGGGGCAAGAGACCCAGTACTTC. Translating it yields CASSQEAGLAGQETQYF.

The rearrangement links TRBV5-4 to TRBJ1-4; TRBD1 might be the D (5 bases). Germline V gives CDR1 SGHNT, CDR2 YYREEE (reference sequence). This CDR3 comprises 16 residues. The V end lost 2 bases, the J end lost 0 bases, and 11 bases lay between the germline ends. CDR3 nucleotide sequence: TGTGCCAGCAGCTTCGGCGCGGGGGCAACTAATGAAAAACTGTTTTTT. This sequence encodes CASSFGAGATNEKLFF. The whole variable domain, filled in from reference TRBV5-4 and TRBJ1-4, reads ETGVTQSPTHLIKTRGQQVTLRCSSQSGHNTVSWYQQALGQGPQFIFQYYREEENGRGNFPPRFSGLQFPNYSSELNVNALELDDSALYLCASSFGAGATNEKLFFGSGTQLSVL.

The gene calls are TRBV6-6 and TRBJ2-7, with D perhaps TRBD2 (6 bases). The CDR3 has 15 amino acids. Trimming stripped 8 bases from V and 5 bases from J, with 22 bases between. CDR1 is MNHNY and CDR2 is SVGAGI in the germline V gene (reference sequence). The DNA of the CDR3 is TGTGCCAGCGGAACTCCCCGGGGGTCCCTCGACGAGCAGTACTTC. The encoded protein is CASGTPRGSLDEQYF.

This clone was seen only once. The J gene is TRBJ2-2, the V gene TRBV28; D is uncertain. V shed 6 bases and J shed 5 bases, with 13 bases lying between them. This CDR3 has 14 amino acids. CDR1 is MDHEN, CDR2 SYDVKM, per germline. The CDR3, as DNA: TGTGCCAGCAGCCGTTTCCCGGAGACCGGGGAGCTGTTTTTT. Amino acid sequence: CASSRFPETGELFF.

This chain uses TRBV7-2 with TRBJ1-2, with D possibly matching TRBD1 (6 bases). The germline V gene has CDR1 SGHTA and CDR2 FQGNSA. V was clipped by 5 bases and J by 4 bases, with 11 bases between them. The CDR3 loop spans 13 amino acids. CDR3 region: CASSLGQSYGYTF. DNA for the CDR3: TGTGCCAGCAGCCTCGGACAGTCCTATGGCTACACCTTC.

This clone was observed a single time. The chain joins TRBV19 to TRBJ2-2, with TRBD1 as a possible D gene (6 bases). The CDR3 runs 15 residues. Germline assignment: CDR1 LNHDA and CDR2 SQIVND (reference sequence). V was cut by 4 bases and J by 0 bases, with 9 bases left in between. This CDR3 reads CASSTRTANTGELFF. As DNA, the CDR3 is TGTGCCAGTAGTACCCGGACAGCGAACACCGGGGAGCTGTTTTTT.

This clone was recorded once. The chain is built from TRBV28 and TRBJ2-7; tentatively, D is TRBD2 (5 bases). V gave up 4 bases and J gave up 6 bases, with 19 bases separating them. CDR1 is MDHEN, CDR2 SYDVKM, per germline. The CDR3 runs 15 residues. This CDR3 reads CASSSSGGFPGEQYF. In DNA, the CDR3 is TGTGCCAGCAGTTCCTCAGGAGGTTTCCCGGGCGAGCAGTACTTC.

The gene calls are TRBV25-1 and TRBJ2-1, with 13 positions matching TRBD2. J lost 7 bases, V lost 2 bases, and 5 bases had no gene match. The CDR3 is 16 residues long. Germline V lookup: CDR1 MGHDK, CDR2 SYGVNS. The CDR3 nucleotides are TGTGCCAGCAGTGAAAACTGGACTAGCGGGAGAAATGAGCAGTTCTTC. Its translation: CASSENWTSGRNEQFF.

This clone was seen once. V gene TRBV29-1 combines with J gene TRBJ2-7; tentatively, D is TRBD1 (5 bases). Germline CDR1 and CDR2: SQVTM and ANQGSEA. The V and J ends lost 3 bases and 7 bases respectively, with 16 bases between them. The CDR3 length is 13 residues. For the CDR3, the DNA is TGCAGCGTTGATGGTCAGGGTTTGCGGGAGCAGTACTTC. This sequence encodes CSVDGQGLREQYF.

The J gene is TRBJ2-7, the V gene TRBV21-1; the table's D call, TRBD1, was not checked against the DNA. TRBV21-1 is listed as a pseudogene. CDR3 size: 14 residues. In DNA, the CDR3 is TGTGCCAGCCACAAGACAGGGATCACCTACGAGCAGTACTTC. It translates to CASHKTGITYEQYF.

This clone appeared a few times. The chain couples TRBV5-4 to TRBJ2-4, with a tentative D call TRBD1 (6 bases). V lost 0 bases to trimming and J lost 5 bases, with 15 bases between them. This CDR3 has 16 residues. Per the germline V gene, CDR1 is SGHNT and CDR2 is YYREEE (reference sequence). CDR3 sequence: CASSLEVVGGQNIQYF. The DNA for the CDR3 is TGTGCCAGCAGCTTGGAAGTGGTAGGGGGTCAAAACATTCAGTACTTC.

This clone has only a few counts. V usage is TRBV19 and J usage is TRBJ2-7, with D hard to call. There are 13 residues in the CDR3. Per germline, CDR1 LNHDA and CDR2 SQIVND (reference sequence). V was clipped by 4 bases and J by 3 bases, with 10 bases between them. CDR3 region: CASSTGDHYEQYF. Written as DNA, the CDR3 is TGTGCCAGTAGTACCGGAGACCACTACGAGCAGTACTTC.

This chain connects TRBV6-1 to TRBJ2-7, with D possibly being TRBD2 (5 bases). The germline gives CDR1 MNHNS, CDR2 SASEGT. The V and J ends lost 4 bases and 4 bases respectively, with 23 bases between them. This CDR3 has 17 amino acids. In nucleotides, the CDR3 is TGTGCCAGCAGTGGGACTCGATTAGCCAGTATGATTTACGAGCAGTACTTC. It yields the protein CASSGTRLASMIYEQYF.

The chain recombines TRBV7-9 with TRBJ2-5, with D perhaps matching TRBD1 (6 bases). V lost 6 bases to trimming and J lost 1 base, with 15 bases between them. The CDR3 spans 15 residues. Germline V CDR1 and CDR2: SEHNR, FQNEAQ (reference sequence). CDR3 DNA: TGTGCCAGCAGTCCACGTCGGACAGTCCAAGAGACCCAGTACTTC. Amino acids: CASSPRRTVQETQYF.

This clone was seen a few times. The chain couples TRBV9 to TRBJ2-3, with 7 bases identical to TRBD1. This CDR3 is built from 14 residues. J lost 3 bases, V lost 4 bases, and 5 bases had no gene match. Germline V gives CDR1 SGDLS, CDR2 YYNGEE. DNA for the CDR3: TGTGCCAGCAGCCCCACGACAGGGACAGATACGCAGTATTTT. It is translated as CASSPTTGTDTQYF.

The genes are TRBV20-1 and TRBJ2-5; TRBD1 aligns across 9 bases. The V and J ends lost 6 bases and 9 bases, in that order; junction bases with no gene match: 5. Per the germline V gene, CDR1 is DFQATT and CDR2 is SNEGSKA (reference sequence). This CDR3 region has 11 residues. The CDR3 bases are TGCAGTGCGGCAAGACAGGGGGCCCAGTACTTC. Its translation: CSAARQGAQYF.

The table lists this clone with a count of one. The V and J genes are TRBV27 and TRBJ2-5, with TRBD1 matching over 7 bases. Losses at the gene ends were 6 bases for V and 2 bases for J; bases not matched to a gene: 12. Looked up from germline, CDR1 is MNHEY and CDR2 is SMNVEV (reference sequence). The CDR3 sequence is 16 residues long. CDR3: CASRLQGYRRQETQYF. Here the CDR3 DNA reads TGTGCCAGCAGGCTACAGGGGTATCGGAGGCAAGAGACCCAGTACTTC.